The subject of this entry is one TCR beta chain. Its antigen remains unidentified. Per-nucleotide qualities are absent, and no much larger clonotype sits a single base away. For sequencing of the TCRbeta CDR3 region, genomic DNA was extracted from the sorted cells. The immunoSEQ Assay was used for sequencing of TCRbeta CDR3 regions. This is the immuneACCESS table as TCRdb keeps it, with only in-frame sequences that have V and J called. A part of the clones is gone; compared with another copy, unresolved V genes explain less than half, and the rest is unexplained. The sample table contains 15,000 to 25,000 clones; only one count was recorded for 85% to 90% of them. The top ten hold 40% to 55% of the sample. This sample was included in a study of OX40 agonist ivuxolimab in advanced cancers. Study-wide context: Ivuxolimab was a fully human IgG2 agonistic monoclonal antibody targeting the costimulatory receptor OX40 (CD134). Intravenous ivuxolimab was administered to patients every 2 weeks at six dose levels: 0.01, 0.1, 0.3, 1.5, 3 and 10 mg/kg. Of the roughly 52 dose-escalation patients, hepatocellular carcinoma was present in about 20, melanoma in some 15, renal cell carcinoma in 9 and head and neck cancer in 9. In the dose-escalation cohort, roughly 80% of patients were male, and the mean age was approximately 60 years, with a range of roughly 23 to 85. Prior anti-PD-1, anti-PD-L1 or anti-CTLA-4 therapy was permitted, and checkpoint inhibitors had been received by about 37% of dose-escalation patients. Partial responses were achieved by three dose-escalation patients, of whom one had hepatocellular carcinoma and two had cutaneous melanoma. The purpose of peripheral TCRbeta sequencing was to test whether ivuxolimab changed TCR sequence diversity and led to clonal T-cell expansion. The monotherapy dose-escalation portion (N = 52 patients) of the phase I ivuxolimab trial is reported in the paper. The research as a whole found: At doses of 0.1 to 3.0 mg/kg, clonal expansion of both CD4+ and CD8+ blood T cells was observed from baseline to week 6. In the 0.1-3.0 mg/kg groups, partial responders were among the patients with the lowest normalized peripheral clonal expansion, particularly in CD8+ T cells. On average, CD8+ T cells showed more expanded clones than CD4+ T cells after ivuxolimab. Low levels of normalized T-cell clonal expansion were also seen in some nonresponding patients. The antigen specificity of the peripheral T cells that underwent clonal expansion was not determined.

Via the germline V gene, CDR1 is SGHTA and CDR2 FQGTGA. From cysteine to phenylalanine, the CDR3 is 14 amino acids long. Just CDR3 DNA is preserved here, 42 bases in frame from base 1. Trimming removed 3 bases from V and 7 bases from J, leaving 16 bases between the germline ends. Patients with autoimmune disease history or receiving systemic immunosuppression were excluded from the trial. In every dose cohort, peripheral blood was drawn for TCR sequencing at baseline, cycle 4 day 1, and cycle 7 day 1. Samples were obtained from an open-label, multicenter, first-in-human phase I dose-escalation trial of ivuxolimab. Adults with locally advanced or metastatic head and neck squamous cell, hepatocellular, melanoma or renal cell carcinoma were enrolled in the trial. Before TCR sequencing, CD4+ T cells and CD8+ T cells from peripheral blood were sorted into separate populations.

The sequences come from CD4+ or CD8+ T cells sorted from blood, collected in a trial of the OX40 agonist ivuxolimab. The clonotype was recovered from an adult with an advanced solid tumor such as melanoma, head and neck, liver or kidney cancer. Recombination joined TRBV7-3 with TRBJ2-7; the D call could be TRBD1 or TRBD2, with each sharing 5 bases. The base sequence is TGTGCCAGCAGCTTGTCCGGGGCCGGTGGAGAGCAGTACTTC. Protein translation: CASSLSGAGGEQYF.